These 31 T cell receptor beta chains were all obtained from the same sample, sequenced in a study of Ad26.COV2.S vaccination and SARS-CoV-2 variants. Treatment of the sample: 15 to 20 received Ad26.COV2.S at low or high dose, single or two shots; about 5 received placebo; per-sample allocation not given. Day 63 after the first vaccine or placebo injection was the time point for sampling. Profiling relied on immunoSEQ multiplex PCR, and the TCRdb table lists in-frame clones only, not all of them. Of 350,000 to 500,000 clones listed, 90% are singletons. This material consisted of peripheral blood, taken in a trial of Ad26.COV2.S vaccine versus placebo. These receptors were taken from a person between 18 and 65 years old who received the Ad26.COV2.S COVID-19 vaccine or a placebo.

This clone was detected only once. The V gene is TRBV6-6, the J gene TRBJ1-5; D is undetermined. Trimming left V 2 bases short and J 4 bases short, with 6 bases between. Germline V gene lookup returns CDR1 MNHNY and CDR2 SVGAGI (reference sequence). The CDR3 spans 13 residues. CDR3 residues: CASSYVVNQPQHF. The CDR3 region has the DNA TGTGCCAGCAGTTACGTGGTTAATCAGCCCCAGCATTTT.

The V gene is TRBV7-8, the J gene TRBJ2-1, with 10 nucleotides matching TRBD2. Germline values: CDR1 SGHVS, CDR2 FQNEAQ. The CDR3 is 16 amino acids. Germline trimming cut 2 bases from V and 4 bases from J; bases unmatched to any gene: 5. The chain's CDR3 is CASSLLGTSVYNEQFF. CDR3 bases: TGTGCCAGCAGCTTACTTGGGACTAGCGTTTACAATGAGCAGTTCTTC.

This clone has just one count. This sequence joins TRBV7-6 and TRBJ2-6; possible D gene TRBD1, 6 bases. The CDR3 extends over 16 amino acids. V was clipped by 5 bases and J by 4 bases, with 15 bases between them. Germline values: CDR1 SGHVS, CDR2 FNYEAQ. The CDR3: CASSHPYRAGANVLTF. CDR3 coding DNA: TGTGCCAGCAGCCACCCCTACAGGGCCGGGGCCAACGTCCTGACTTTC.

This chain uses TRBV5-4 with TRBJ2-7, with D tentatively TRBD1 or TRBD2 (6 bases each). The CDR3 is 14 amino acids. Per germline, CDR1 SGHNT and CDR2 YYREEE (reference sequence). Between the trimmed V and J ends, which lost 3 bases and 0 bases, there was a span of 10 bases. The CDR3 nucleotides read TGTGCCAGCAGCTCGGGGGCCAGCTCCTACGAGCAGTACTTC. This encodes CASSSGASSYEQYF.

The V and J genes are TRBV28 and TRBJ2-7, with 10 bases matching TRBD1. Trimming cost V 8 bases and J 1 base; bases outside gene matches: 2. The CDR3 runs to 13 residues. Germline V gives CDR1 MDHEN, CDR2 SYDVKM. The CDR3 DNA reads TGTGCCAGCGGACAGGGGGAATCCTACGAGCAGTACTTC. This encodes CASGQGESYEQYF.

V gene TRBV28 combines with J gene TRBJ2-7; 7 bases align to TRBD2. The V segment lost 2 bases and the J segment 1 base; nucleotides outside the gene matches: 14. The CDR3 length is 18 residues. Germline lookup yields CDR1 MDHEN and CDR2 SYDVKM. CDR3 in amino acids: CASSLITPGLVGSYEQYF. The CDR3 bases are TGTGCCAGCAGTTTAATCACCCCCGGACTAGTTGGATCCTACGAGCAGTACTTC.

This clone has a single count. The chain is built from TRBV6-5 and TRBJ1-5; D gene uncertain. V was trimmed by 0 bases and J by 4 bases, leaving 7 bases between them. The V gene's germline CDR1 is MNHEY and CDR2 SVGAGI. The CDR3 length is 14 residues. The CDR3 DNA follows: TGTGCCAGCAGTTACTCGACGGGGAATCAGCCCCAGCATTTT. It is translated as CASSYSTGNQPQHF.

The chain joins TRBV5-6 to TRBJ1-1; D remains unclear. Germline CDR1 SGHDT, CDR2 YYEEEE. V gave up 1 base and J gave up 5 bases, with 15 bases separating them. This CDR3 is 15 amino acids long. CDR3 nucleotide sequence: TGTGCCAGCAGCTTGCTTCAAGGCCCGGGGACTGAAGCTTTCTTT. It translates to CASSLLQGPGTEAFF.

This chain joins TRBV5-6 and TRBJ2-5; possibly TRBD2 for D (6 bases). In germline, CDR1 is SGHDT, CDR2 YYEEEE. The CDR3 covers 15 residues. The germline V and J ends were trimmed by 4 bases and 1 base, with 14 bases remaining between them. The DNA of the CDR3 is TGTGCCAGCAGCCCCCTTGAGCGGGCCCAAGAGACCCAGTACTTC. The encoded protein is CASSPLERAQETQYF.

The chain carries TRBV6-4 and TRBJ2-1, with 10 bases lining up with TRBD2. CDR3 length: 16 amino acids. V trimming: 6 bases; J trimming: 8 bases; junction bases outside the gene matches: 13. CDR1 and CDR2 (germline): MRHNA, SNTAGT. The DNA for the CDR3 is TGTGCCAGCAGGGGGTCCTCTAGCGGGAGCGGGGATGAGCAGTTCTTC. Translated: CASRGSSSGSGDEQFF.

This clone has a single count. DNA of the CDR3: TGTGCCAGCAGTTTAACCGGACAGGGGGAATCCTACGAGCAGTACTTC. It codes for CASSLTGQGESYEQYF. The rearrangement joins TRBV28 to TRBJ2-7, with 10 bases aligning to TRBD1. Trimming at V came to 2 bases and at J to 1 base, leaving 5 bases not matched to a gene. Germline V gene lookup returns CDR1 MDHEN and CDR2 SYDVKM. There are 16 residues in the CDR3.

CDR3 in amino acids: CASSFAVNTGELFF. The CDR3 DNA is TGTGCCAGCAGTTTTGCAGTGAACACCGGGGAGCTGTTTTTT. This chain links TRBV6-5 with TRBJ2-2; no reliable D call. V shed 4 bases and J shed 1 base, with 7 bases lying between them. Germline V lookup: CDR1 MNHEY, CDR2 SVGAGI. The CDR3 totals 14 residues.

Only one count was recorded for this clone. The chain is built from TRBV27 and TRBJ1-5; D is uncertain. V was trimmed by 5 bases and J by 1 base, leaving 6 bases between them. Germline V CDR1 and CDR2: MNHEY, SMNVEV (reference sequence). The CDR3 covers 13 residues. This CDR3 is CASSESSNQPQHF. The CDR3 bases are TGTGCCAGCAGTGAAAGCAGCAATCAGCCCCAGCATTTT.

This chain connects TRBV14 to TRBJ2-7; D not certain. Germline values: CDR1 SGHDN, CDR2 FVKESK. V was pared by 2 bases and J by 0 bases, with 8 bases between. There are 14 residues in the CDR3. The DNA of the CDR3 is TGTGCCAGCAGCCAAAACCCTGGCTCCTACGAGCAGTACTTC. It encodes CASSQNPGSYEQYF. The variable domain in full, with the rest retrieved from reference TRBV14 and TRBJ2-7, is EAGVTQFPSHSVIEKGQTVTLRCDPISGHDNLYWYRRVMGKEIKFLLHFVKESKQDESGMPNNRFLAERTGGTYSTLKVQPAELEDSGVYFCASSQNPGSYEQYFGPGTRLTVT.

In this sample, this clone turned up a few times. The rearrangement links TRBV9 to TRBJ2-3; maybe TRBD2 (6 bases). From germline, CDR1 is SGDLS and CDR2 YYNGEE. The CDR3 has 13 residues. Trimming cost V 3 bases and J 4 bases, with 9 bases left between them. The CDR3 reads CASSDGGPDTQYF. The CDR3 nucleotides are TGTGCCAGCAGCGACGGGGGTCCAGATACGCAGTATTTT.

The V and J genes are TRBV7-2 and TRBJ2-1; maybe TRBD1 (5 bases). Germline CDR1 SGHTA, CDR2 FQGNSA. The CDR3 spans 15 residues. V shed 4 bases and J shed 1 base, with 11 bases lying between them. CDR3 in DNA: TGTGCCAGCAGCTCACAGGTGGGGTCCTACAATGAGCAGTTCTTC. Amino acid sequence: CASSSQVGSYNEQFF. The entire variable domain, with the rest obtained from reference TRBV7-2 and TRBJ2-1, is as follows: GAGVSQSPSNKVTEKGKDVELRCDPISGHTALYWYRQSLGQGLEFLIYFQGNSAPDKSGLPSDRFSAERTGGSVSTLTIQRTQQEDSAVYLCASSSQVGSYNEQFFGPGTRLTVL.

The chain links TRBV24-1 to TRBJ2-1; 8 bases are shared with TRBD1. Germline V lookup: CDR1 KGHDR, CDR2 SFDVKD. This CDR3 has 16 amino acids. V lost 4 bases and J lost 3; bases outside the gene matches: 7. The DNA for the CDR3 is TGTGCCACCAGTGACCTCGGACAGGGACGCTACAATGAGCAGTTCTTC. Amino acid sequence: CATSDLGQGRYNEQFF.

The genes are TRBV6-5 and TRBJ2-7, with a possible D match to TRBD1 (6 bases). V was shortened by 0 bases and J by 3 bases, with 9 bases between the two germline ends. The length of the CDR3 is 14 residues. Germline V gene lookup returns CDR1 MNHEY and CDR2 SVGAGI. The CDR3 DNA reads as TGTGCCAGCAGTTACTCAGGACAGTACTACGAGCAGTACTTC. This translates into CASSYSGQYYEQYF.

This rearrangement joins TRBV14 to TRBJ2-5; a possible D gene is TRBD2 (5 bases). Germline V gene data show CDR1 as SGHDN and CDR2 as FVKESK. The CDR3 spans 15 residues. Trimming cost V 2 bases and J 4 bases, with 14 bases left between them. Here the CDR3 DNA reads TGTGCCAGCAGCCAAAGCCGGGATCCCAGAGAGACCCAGTACTTC. Its protein is CASSQSRDPRETQYF. Supplemented by reference TRBV14 and TRBJ2-5, the full variable domain reads EAGVTQFPSHSVIEKGQTVTLRCDPISGHDNLYWYRRVMGKEIKFLLHFVKESKQDESGMPNNRFLAERTGGTYSTLKVQPAELEDSGVYFCASSQSRDPRETQYFGPGTRLLVL.

The chain joins TRBV27 to TRBJ1-4; possibly TRBD1 for D (5 bases). Germline V gene sequence: CDR1 MNHEY, CDR2 SMNVEV (reference sequence). The CDR3 has 16 residues. V was shortened by 3 bases and J by 4 bases, with 15 bases between the two germline ends. CDR3 sequence: CASSFGPSDSNEKLFF. In DNA form, the CDR3 reads TGTGCCAGCAGTTTTGGCCCCTCCGACAGTAATGAAAAACTGTTTTTT.

This sequence joins TRBV20-1 and TRBJ2-7; possible D gene TRBD1, 6 bases. CDR1 is DFQATT, CDR2 SNEGSKA, per germline (reference sequence). This CDR3 has 14 amino acids. V lost 3 bases to trimming and J lost 1 base, with 13 bases between them. The chain's CDR3 is CSASLPRGSYEQYF. The CDR3, as DNA: TGCAGTGCTAGTTTACCCAGGGGATCCTACGAGCAGTACTTC.

This clone came up once. The chain carries TRBV10-3 and TRBJ2-2, with D possibly being TRBD1 (5 bases). The CDR3 covers 14 residues. Germline values: CDR1 ENHRY, CDR2 SYGVKD. V lost 6 bases to trimming and J lost 7 bases, with 15 bases between them. CDR3: CAIRKTEKYGELFF. The CDR3, as DNA: TGTGCCATCAGAAAGACAGAGAAATACGGGGAGCTGTTTTTT.

The sample holds a few counts of this clone. The chain combines TRBV28 with TRBJ2-1, with no clear D. The CDR3 consists of 14 residues. Germline lookup yields CDR1 MDHEN and CDR2 SYDVKM. V gave up 5 bases and J gave up 8 bases, with 16 bases separating them. CDR3 nucleotides: TGTGCCAGCAGTCCCGGCGGTAGTCGTCATGAGCAGTTCTTC. Translated: CASSPGGSRHEQFF.

V usage is TRBV3-1 (or the pseudogene TRBV3-2) and J usage is TRBJ2-3; 8 bases align to TRBD2. CDR1 and CDR2 from the germline V gene are LGHDT and YNNKEL (reference sequence). The J segment lost 6 bases and the V segment lost 6 bases, leaving 14 bases of the junction unmatched. This CDR3 region has 16 residues. CDR3 in amino acids: CASSPIAGWEMDTQYF. CDR3 DNA sequence: TGTGCCAGCAGTCCTATAGCGGGATGGGAGATGGATACGCAGTATTTT.

The gene calls are TRBV20-1 and TRBJ2-7; D ambiguous. The V end lost 3 bases, the J end lost 6 bases, and 9 bases lay between the germline ends. Germline V gene lookup returns CDR1 DFQATT and CDR2 SNEGSKA (reference sequence). There are 11 residues in the CDR3. The CDR3 bases are TGCAGTGCTAGGCCTTCCGGCGAGCAGTACTTC. It is translated as CSARPSGEQYF.

This clone came up a few times. This rearrangement joins TRBV10-3 to TRBJ2-7; no firm D call. V lost 8 bases and J lost 2, with 13 bases in between. Germline CDR1 ENHRY, CDR2 SYGVKD. The CDR3 length is 13 residues. The CDR3 region has the DNA TGTGCCATCTCTCCAGGCGATACCTACGAGCAGTACTTC. It encodes CAISPGDTYEQYF.

The genes are TRBV9 and TRBJ2-5; D might be TRBD2 (7 bases). This CDR3 has 14 amino acids. Trimming stripped 4 bases from V and 5 bases from J, with 15 bases between. The germline CDR1 and CDR2 sequences are SGDLS and YYNGEE. The CDR3 coding sequence is TGTGCCAGCAGCCTCGTCGGGGGGCTTGAGACCCAGTACTTC. As protein: CASSLVGGLETQYF.

This chain joins TRBV5-6 and TRBJ2-7, with D tentatively TRBD2 (6 bases). The CDR3 spans 13 residues. CDR1 is SGHDT, CDR2 YYEEEE, per germline. Between the trimmed V and J ends, which lost 4 bases and 0 bases, there was a span of 8 bases. The DNA of the CDR3 is TGTGCCAGCAGCGGGGGGACCTCCTACGAGCAGTACTTC. Encoded protein: CASSGGTSYEQYF.

The chain links TRBV5-1 to TRBJ1-1; 7 positions agree with TRBD1. The germline V gene has CDR1 SGHRS and CDR2 YFSETQ. After removal of 4 bases from V and 7 bases from J, the junction contained 10 bases not matched to a gene. CDR3 size: 14 residues. In DNA, the CDR3 is TGCGCCAGCAGCCTAGAATCCCGGGACAGTGAAGCTTTCTTT. Protein product: CASSLESRDSEAFF.

This clone showed up just once. V is TRBV24-1 and J is TRBJ2-3; D remains unclear. CDR3 size: 13 residues. Trimming removed 10 bases at V and 2 bases at J, with 12 bases between. CDR1 and CDR2 from the germline V gene are KGHDR and SFDVKD. In DNA, the CDR3 is TGTGCCACTAGGCCCGGAGACACAGATACGCAGTATTTT. It specifies CATRPGDTDTQYF.

The chain recombines TRBV28 with TRBJ2-3; 7 bases line up with TRBD1. Germline V CDR1 and CDR2: MDHEN, SYDVKM. With 10 bases clipped from V and 4 bases from J, the junction kept 14 bases outside the gene matches. CDR3 length: 15 residues. The CDR3 loop is CATSTPGGWADTQYF. Here the CDR3 DNA reads TGTGCCACCTCTACGCCAGGGGGTTGGGCAGATACGCAGTATTTT.